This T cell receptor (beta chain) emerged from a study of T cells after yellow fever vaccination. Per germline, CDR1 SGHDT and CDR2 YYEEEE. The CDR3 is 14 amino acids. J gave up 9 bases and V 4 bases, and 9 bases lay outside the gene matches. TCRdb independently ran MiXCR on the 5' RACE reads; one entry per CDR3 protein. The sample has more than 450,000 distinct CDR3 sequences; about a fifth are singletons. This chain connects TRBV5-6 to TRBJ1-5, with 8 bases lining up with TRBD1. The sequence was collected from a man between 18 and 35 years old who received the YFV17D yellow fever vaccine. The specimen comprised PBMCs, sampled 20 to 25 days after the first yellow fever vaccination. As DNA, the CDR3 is TGTGCCAGCAGCACAGACAGGGGTTATTCGCCCCAGCATTTT. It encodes CASSTDRGYSPQHF.